This T cell receptor (beta chain) was sequenced during a study of blood T cell repertoires in COVID-19. Background on the study: From the United States, Italy and Spain came samples of acute and convalescent COVID-19. PBMCs, B-cell-depleted T cells, or T cells provided the cDNA or gDNA that made up the material.

Germline V gene lookup returns CDR1 ENHRY and CDR2 SYGVKD. V shed 3 bases and J 2 bases; nucleotides not matched to a gene: 10. The length of the CDR3 is 16 residues. Per the authors' pipeline: How many nucleated cells were present was estimated from reference gene primer amplification. The data were produced by immunoSEQ multiplex PCR, yet TCRdb's version contains in-frame clones alone and is incomplete. That table supplies the V and J calls and clone size; D and trimming were determined from the DNA. Among roughly 100,000 clones listed, roughly nine tenths were seen once. Sample: peripheral blood. The chain joins TRBV10-3 to TRBJ2-7; TRBD1 matches 7 bases. The receptor was derived from a human donor in a cohort sampled during active COVID-19. CDR3 sequence reads: CAISDPTGTSPYEQYF. The CDR3 DNA is TGTGCCATCAGTGACCCGACAGGGACAAGCCCCTACGAGCAGTACTTC.